Sequencing of this T cell receptor (beta chain) was carried out in a study of T cells of healthy individuals. TCRdb itself ran the 5' RACE reads through MiXCR, one entry per CDR3 protein. The sample holds tens of thousands of distinct CDR3 sequences, 4% to 5% seen once. This clonotype has ten or more counts. The clonotype comes from a human donor in good health.

CDR3 sequence: CASSRRDRLNEAFF. Written as DNA, the CDR3 is TGTGCCAGCAGCCGACGGGACAGGCTCAATGAAGCTTTCTTT. The chain combines TRBV11-2 with TRBJ1-1; 8 bases match TRBD1. CDR3 length equals 14 residues. Germline V gene data show CDR1 as SGHAT and CDR2 as FQNNGV. Trimming cost V 5 bases and J 7 bases; bases outside gene matches: 9.